These 26 T cell receptor beta chains share one sample of origin, sequenced in a study of T cells after yellow fever vaccination. TCRdb analysed the 5' RACE reads with MiXCR anew, one entry per CDR3 protein. Among about 500,000 distinct CDR3 sequences listed, around 16% were seen once. Sequencing was performed on PBMCs, taken 4 to 5 days after the first yellow fever vaccination. These receptors were collected from a man aged 18 to 30 who received the YFV17D yellow fever vaccine.

Only a few counts were recorded for this clonotype. The rearrangement links TRBV7-9 to TRBJ2-7; 9 bases are shared with TRBD2. Germline V gene sequence: CDR1 SEHNR, CDR2 FQNEAQ (reference sequence). This CDR3 region has 12 residues. Trimming removed 8 bases from V and 2 bases from J; junction bases left unmatched: 1. The CDR3 spells CASQRGAYEQYF. As DNA, the CDR3 is TGTGCCAGCCAGCGGGGGGCCTACGAGCAGTACTTC. Full variable domain (remainder filled in from reference TRBV7-9 and TRBJ2-7): DTGVSQNPRHKITKRGQNVTFRCDPISEHNRLYWYRQTLGQGPEFLTYFQNEAQLEKSRLLSDRFSAERPKGSFSTLEIQRTEQGDSAMYLCASQRGAYEQYFGPGTRLTVT.

The chain couples TRBV4-2 to TRBJ1-2; maybe TRBD1 (5 bases). Germline CDR1 is LGHNA and CDR2 is YNFKEQ. The CDR3 has 14 residues. Deletions cut 2 bases from V and 9 bases from J, with 16 bases between. The CDR3 region is CASSQNQGSRSYTF. The DNA for the CDR3 is TGTGCCAGCAGCCAAAATCAGGGTTCGAGGAGCTACACCTTC.

This clonotype was counted ten times or more. The V and J genes are TRBV6-2 or TRBV6-3 and TRBJ1-1; tentatively, D is TRBD1 (5 bases). From germline, CDR1 is MNHEY and CDR2 SVGEGT. V lost 7 bases to trimming and J lost 2 bases, with 11 bases between them. The CDR3 totals 13 residues. The CDR3 reads CASTGHLNTEAFF. CDR3 sequence (DNA): TGTGCCAGCACCGGACATCTCAACACTGAAGCTTTCTTT.

The chain employs TRBV6-5 and TRBJ2-3; no firm D call. Looked up from germline, CDR1 is MNHEY and CDR2 is SVGAGI. Trimming left V 0 bases short and J 2 bases short, with 3 bases between. This CDR3 has 13 residues. The CDR3 protein is CASSYSNTDTQYF. CDR3 bases: TGTGCCAGCAGTTACTCCAACACAGATACGCAGTATTTT.

CDR3 in DNA: TGCGCCAGCAGCTTGTCTAGCGGGGGGGCCGCTACCGGGGAGCTGTTTTTT. Translating gives CASSLSSGGAATGELFF. The chain carries TRBV5-1 and TRBJ2-2; 12 bases align to TRBD2. Germline V gene lookup returns CDR1 SGHRS and CDR2 YFSETQ. This CDR3 spans 17 amino acids. Unmatched junction bases numbered 6, after V lost 1 base and J lost 5 bases.

The J gene is TRBJ1-5, the V gene TRBV6-1, with D hard to call. The V and J ends lost 7 bases and 8 bases respectively, with 15 bases between them. Germline values: CDR1 MNHNS, CDR2 SASEGT. The CDR3 extends over 13 amino acids. The CDR3 DNA reads as TGTGCCAGCAATCCGAGACCGGGGAAGCCCCAGCATTTT. Its translation: CASNPRPGKPQHF.

This clonotype showed up just a few times. The genes are TRBV5-1 and TRBJ2-3; D possibly uses TRBD1 or TRBD2 (5 bases each). This CDR3 is 15 amino acids long. V was clipped by 1 base and J by 5 bases, with 14 bases between them. CDR1 SGHRS and CDR2 YFSETQ come from the germline V gene. CDR3 DNA sequence: TGCGCCAGCAGCTTGTATGCTGGGGCGGGAGATACGCAGTATTTT. Residues: CASSLYAGAGDTQYF.

This chain connects TRBV28 to TRBJ1-4, with 7 positions matching TRBD1. Germline V gene sequence: CDR1 MDHEN, CDR2 SYDVKM. This CDR3 region has 15 residues. The junction had 11 bases not matched to a gene; V was cut back by 6 bases and J by 7 bases. The CDR3 bases are TGTGCCAGCAGACAACGGACAGGCATGGTTGAAAAACTGTTTTTT. Protein product: CASRQRTGMVEKLFF.

This clonotype appeared a few times. The V gene is TRBV6-1, the J gene TRBJ2-5, with 9 bases lining up with TRBD1. With 6 bases clipped from V and 5 bases from J, the junction kept 10 bases outside the gene matches. Germline CDR1 is MNHNS and CDR2 is SASEGT. The CDR3 runs to 15 residues. Written as DNA, the CDR3 is TGTGCCAGCAGACGGACCGGGACAGGGACGGAGACCCAGTACTTC. Protein sequence: CASRRTGTGTETQYF.

The chain uses TRBV28 and TRBJ1-1; possibly TRBD1 for D (6 bases). With 6 bases removed from V and 2 bases from J, the gap between germline ends came to 13 bases. Germline lookup yields CDR1 MDHEN and CDR2 SYDVKM. CDR3 length: 14 residues. The CDR3 DNA sequence: TGTGCCAGCAGCCTCCGGGACACCAACACTGAAGCTTTCTTT. Its translation is CASSLRDTNTEAFF.

The chain has TRBV18 and TRBJ2-3, with 12 bases that match TRBD2. CDR3 length: 16 residues. J gave up 6 bases and V 3 bases, and 7 bases lay outside the gene matches. Germline V lookup: CDR1 KGHSH, CDR2 LQKENI. This chain's CDR3 is CASSPTSGGLKDTQYF. The CDR3 DNA reads as TGTGCCAGCTCACCCACTAGCGGGGGGCTTAAGGATACGCAGTATTTT.

The table lists this clonotype with a few counts. V usage is TRBV14 and J usage is TRBJ2-1, with TRBD2 matching 9 bases. V dropped 1 base and J dropped 7; count of bases not matched to a gene: 8. The length of the CDR3 is 16 residues. The germline gives CDR1 SGHDN, CDR2 FVKESK. As DNA, the CDR3 is TGTGCCAGCAGCCAAGCTCTAGCGGGGCAACTAAATGAGCAGTTCTTC. This translates into CASSQALAGQLNEQFF.

On this clonotype itself: Possible read error: a much larger clone is one base away. Since the CDR3 does not end with the conserved phenylalanine or tryptophan, this likely comes from a read error. Written as DNA, the CDR3 is TGCGCCAGCAGCCAAGACGCAAGGTCTAACTATGGCTACACCCTC. Amino acids: CASSQDARSNYGYTL. The J gene is TRBJ1-2, the V gene TRBV4-3, with D hard to call. The CDR3 sequence is 15 residues long. In germline, CDR1 is LGHNA, CDR2 YSLEER. V dropped 0 bases and J dropped 0 bases, with 8 bases sitting between them.

The V and J genes are TRBV12-3 or TRBV12-4 and TRBJ1-2; no firm D call. This CDR3 contains 14 residues. Trimming removed 3 bases from V and 1 base from J, with 9 bases in between. The CDR3 DNA follows: TGTGCCAGCAGTTTTGGGCAGGTTAACTATGGCTACACCTTC. Translation: CASSFGQVNYGYTF.

This chain connects TRBV11-2 to TRBJ2-1, with a weak D call TRBD1 (6 bases). Between the trimmed V and J ends, which lost 5 bases and 14 bases, there was a span of 25 bases. CDR1 and CDR2 (germline): SGHAT, FQNNGV. The CDR3 consists of 15 residues. The CDR3 bases are TGTGCCAGCAGCCCCATACAGGGACCCAAGGGGTTTGAGTTCTTC. It encodes CASSPIQGPKGFEFF. The complete variable domain, with remaining parts taken from reference TRBV11-2 and TRBJ2-1, reads EAGVAQSPRYKIIEKRQSVAFWCNPISGHATLYWYQQILGQGPKLLIQFQNNGVVDDSQLPKDRFSAERLKGVDSTLKIQPAKLEDSAVYLCASSPIQGPKGFEFFGPGTRLTVL.

The J gene is TRBJ1-1, the V gene TRBV29-1, with D unresolved. There are 11 residues in the CDR3. Trimming stripped 4 bases from V and 0 bases from J, with 3 bases between. Germline CDR1 SQVTM, CDR2 ANQGSEA. This CDR3 reads CSVVLNTEAFF. In nucleotides, the CDR3 is TGCAGCGTTGTTCTGAACACTGAAGCTTTCTTT.

This clonotype showed up just a few times. This rearrangement joins TRBV12-3 or TRBV12-4 to TRBJ2-7; TRBD1 matches at 11 bases. The trim removed 3 bases at V and 2 bases at J, leaving 3 bases unmatched. The CDR3 contains 15 residues. This chain's CDR3 is CASSFPGQGAYEQYF. The CDR3 DNA reads TGTGCCAGCAGTTTTCCGGGACAGGGGGCCTACGAGCAGTACTTC.

V gene TRBV27 combines with J gene TRBJ2-1, with D hard to call. V dropped 5 bases and J dropped 5 bases, with 10 bases sitting between them. CDR1 and CDR2 from the germline V gene are MNHEY and SMNVEV (reference sequence). This CDR3 has 13 amino acids. CDR3 protein: CASSLKGHNEQFF. Written as DNA, the CDR3 is TGTGCCAGCAGTCTGAAGGGCCACAATGAGCAGTTCTTC.

This chain connects TRBV20-1 to TRBJ2-1; 7 positions match TRBD1. CDR1 is DFQATT and CDR2 is SNEGSKA in the germline V gene (reference sequence). The junction had 12 bases not matched to a gene; V was cut back by 3 bases and J by 4 bases. CDR3 size: 16 residues. The CDR3 bases are TGCAGTGCTAGGGGGGACAGTCTCAAGGGGTACAATGAGCAGTTCTTC. It yields the protein CSARGDSLKGYNEQFF.

The gene calls are TRBV7-2 and TRBJ1-5; 8 nucleotides align to TRBD1. From germline, CDR1 is SGHTA and CDR2 FQGNSA. The V and J ends lost 5 bases and 7 bases, in that order; junction bases with no gene match: 7. This CDR3 is built from 14 residues. The CDR3 region has the DNA TGTGCCAGCAGCCCCCAACAGGGGGAGCAGCCCCAGCATTTT. Amino acid sequence: CASSPQQGEQPQHF.

This clonotype was seen at least ten times. J is TRBJ1-2 and V is TRBV7-9, with D uncertain. CDR3 length: 15 amino acids. Per germline, CDR1 SEHNR and CDR2 FQNEAQ (reference sequence). Between the trimmed V and J ends, which lost 5 bases and 0 bases, there was a span of 13 bases. CDR3 bases: TGTGCCAGCAGCCTCGAGATCGGCCCTAACTATGGCTACACCTTC. Protein sequence: CASSLEIGPNYGYTF.

In DNA form, the CDR3 reads TGTGCCAGCAGTTCAGGACTTAAAAACAATGAGCAGTTCTTC. This gives the protein CASSSGLKNNEQFF. The rearrangement joins TRBV27 to TRBJ2-1; tentatively, D is TRBD2 (5 bases). Trimming cost V 4 bases and J 5 bases, with 12 bases left between them. The germline V gene has CDR1 MNHEY and CDR2 SMNVEV (reference sequence). The CDR3 runs 14 residues.

This clonotype was recorded at least ten times. The genes are TRBV7-8 and TRBJ2-5; 10 bases match TRBD2. V lost 4 bases and J lost 4; bases outside the gene matches: 9. The CDR3 is 16 amino acids. Germline lookup yields CDR1 SGHVS and CDR2 FQNEAQ. CDR3 region: CASSSERGGLRETQYF. The CDR3 coding sequence is TGTGCCAGCAGCTCGGAGCGGGGGGGCCTCCGAGAGACCCAGTACTTC.

The chain recombines TRBV6-5 with TRBJ2-5; perhaps TRBD2 as D (5 bases). Trimming took 1 base from V and 5 from J, leaving 11 bases between them. The germline gives CDR1 MNHEY, CDR2 SVGAGI. This CDR3 has 14 residues. In DNA, the CDR3 is TGTGCCAGCAGTTACTACCCGCGCGGGGAGACCCAGTACTTC. Protein product: CASSYYPRGETQYF.

The chain couples TRBV21-1 to TRBJ2-7; the D call in the table, TRBD1, was not verified against the DNA. TRBV21-1 is a listed pseudogene. The CDR3 has 18 residues. The CDR3 DNA reads as TGTGCCAGCAGCTTTCATGGAGACAGGGGGCAAAGCTCCTACGAGCAGTACTTC. It is translated as CASSFHGDRGQSSYEQYF.

The V gene is TRBV11-2, the J gene TRBJ2-1; maybe TRBD1 (7 bases). This CDR3 contains 16 residues. V gave up 4 bases and J gave up 10 bases, with 23 bases separating them. The germline gives CDR1 SGHAT, CDR2 FQNNGV. The CDR3: CASSSAGQWGTREQFF. CDR3 nucleotide sequence: TGTGCCAGCAGCTCCGCGGGACAGTGGGGAACGAGGGAGCAGTTCTTC.